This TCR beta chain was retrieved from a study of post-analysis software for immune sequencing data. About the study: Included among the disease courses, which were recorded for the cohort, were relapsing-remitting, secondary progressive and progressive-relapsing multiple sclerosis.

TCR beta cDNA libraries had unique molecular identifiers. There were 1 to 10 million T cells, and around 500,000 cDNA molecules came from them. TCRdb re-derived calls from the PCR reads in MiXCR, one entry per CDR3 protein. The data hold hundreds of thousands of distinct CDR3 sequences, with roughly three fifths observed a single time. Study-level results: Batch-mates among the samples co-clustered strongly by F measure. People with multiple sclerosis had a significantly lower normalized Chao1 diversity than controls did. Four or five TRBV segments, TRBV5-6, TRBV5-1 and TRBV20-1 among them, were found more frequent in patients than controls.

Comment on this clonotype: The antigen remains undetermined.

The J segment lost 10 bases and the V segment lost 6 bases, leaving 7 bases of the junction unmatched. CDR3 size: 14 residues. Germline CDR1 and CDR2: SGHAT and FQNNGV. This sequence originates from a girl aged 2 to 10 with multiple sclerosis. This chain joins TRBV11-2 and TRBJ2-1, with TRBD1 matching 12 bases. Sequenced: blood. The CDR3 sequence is CASRSGTGGAEQFF. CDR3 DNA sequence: TGTGCCAGCAGGTCAGGGACAGGGGGCGCCGAGCAGTTCTTC. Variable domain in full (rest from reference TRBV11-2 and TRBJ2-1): EAGVAQSPRYKIIEKRQSVAFWCNPISGHATLYWYQQILGQGPKLLIQFQNNGVVDDSQLPKDRFSAERLKGVDSTLKIQPAKLEDSAVYLCASRSGTGGAEQFFGPGTRLTVL.